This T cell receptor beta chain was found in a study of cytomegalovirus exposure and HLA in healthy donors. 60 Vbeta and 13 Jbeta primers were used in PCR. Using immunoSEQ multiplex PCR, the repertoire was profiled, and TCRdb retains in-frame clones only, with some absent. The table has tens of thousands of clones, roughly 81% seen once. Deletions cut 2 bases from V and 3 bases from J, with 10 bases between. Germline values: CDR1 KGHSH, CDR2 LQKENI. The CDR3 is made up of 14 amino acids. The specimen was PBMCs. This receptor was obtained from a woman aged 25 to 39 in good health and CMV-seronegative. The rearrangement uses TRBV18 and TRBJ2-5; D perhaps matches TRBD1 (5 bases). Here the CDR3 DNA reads TGTGCCAGCTCACCAACGTCGACAGAAGAGACCCAGTACTTC. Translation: CASSPTSTEETQYF.